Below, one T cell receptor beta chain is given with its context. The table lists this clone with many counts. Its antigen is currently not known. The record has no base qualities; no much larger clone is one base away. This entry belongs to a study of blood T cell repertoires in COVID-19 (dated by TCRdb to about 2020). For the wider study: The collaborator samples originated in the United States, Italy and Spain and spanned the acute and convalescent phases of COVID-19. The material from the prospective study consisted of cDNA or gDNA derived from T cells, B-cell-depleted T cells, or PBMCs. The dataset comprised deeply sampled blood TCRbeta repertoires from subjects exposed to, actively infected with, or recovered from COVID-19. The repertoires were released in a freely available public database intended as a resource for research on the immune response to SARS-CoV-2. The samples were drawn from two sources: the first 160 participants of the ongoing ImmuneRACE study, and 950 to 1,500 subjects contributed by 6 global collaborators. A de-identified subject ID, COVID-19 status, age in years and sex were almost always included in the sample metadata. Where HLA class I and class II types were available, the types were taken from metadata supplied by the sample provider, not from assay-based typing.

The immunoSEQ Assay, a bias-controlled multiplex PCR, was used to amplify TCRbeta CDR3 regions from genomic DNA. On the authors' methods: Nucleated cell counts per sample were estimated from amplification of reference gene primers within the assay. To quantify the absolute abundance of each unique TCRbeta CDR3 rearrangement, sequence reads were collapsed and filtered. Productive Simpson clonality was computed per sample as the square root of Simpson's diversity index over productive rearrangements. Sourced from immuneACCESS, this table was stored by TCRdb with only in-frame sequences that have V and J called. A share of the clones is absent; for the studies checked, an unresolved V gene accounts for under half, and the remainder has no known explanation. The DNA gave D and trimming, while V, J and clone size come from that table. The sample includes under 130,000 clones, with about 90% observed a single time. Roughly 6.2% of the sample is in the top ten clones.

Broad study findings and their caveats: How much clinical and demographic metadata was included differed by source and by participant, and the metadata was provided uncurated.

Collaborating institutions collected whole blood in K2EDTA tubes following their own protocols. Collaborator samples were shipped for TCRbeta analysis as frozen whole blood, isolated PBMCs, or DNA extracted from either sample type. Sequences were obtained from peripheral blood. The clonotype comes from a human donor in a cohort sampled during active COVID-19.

The DNA sequence is given as TGTGCCAGCAGTTACCTAGCGGGAGATTCCGAGCAGTACTTC. Its protein is CASSYLAGDSEQYF. Recombination connected TRBV6-6 to TRBJ2-7; 10 bases in between match TRBD2. CDR1 and CDR2 were assigned from the germline V gene (reference sequence) as MNHNY and SVGAGI. The junction shows trimming of 2 bases on V and 6 bases on J, and the gene matches do not reach 4 bases of it. Including cysteine and phenylalanine, the CDR3 has 14 amino acids. The sequence is cut down to CDR3 DNA, 42 bases in frame from base 1.